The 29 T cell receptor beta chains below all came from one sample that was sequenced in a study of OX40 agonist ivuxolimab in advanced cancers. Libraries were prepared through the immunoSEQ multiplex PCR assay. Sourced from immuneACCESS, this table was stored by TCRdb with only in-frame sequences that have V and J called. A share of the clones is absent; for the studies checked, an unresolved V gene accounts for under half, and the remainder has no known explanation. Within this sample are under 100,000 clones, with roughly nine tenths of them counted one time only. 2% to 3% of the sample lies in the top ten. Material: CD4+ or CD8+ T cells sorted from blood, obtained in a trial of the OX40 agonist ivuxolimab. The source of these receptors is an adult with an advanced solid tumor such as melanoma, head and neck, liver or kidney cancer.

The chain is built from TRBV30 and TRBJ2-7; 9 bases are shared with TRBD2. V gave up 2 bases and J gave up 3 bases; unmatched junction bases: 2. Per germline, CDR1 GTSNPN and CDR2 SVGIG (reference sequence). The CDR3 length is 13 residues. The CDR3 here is CAWSRGGDYEQYF. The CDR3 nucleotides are TGTGCCTGGAGTCGCGGGGGGGACTACGAGCAGTACTTC.

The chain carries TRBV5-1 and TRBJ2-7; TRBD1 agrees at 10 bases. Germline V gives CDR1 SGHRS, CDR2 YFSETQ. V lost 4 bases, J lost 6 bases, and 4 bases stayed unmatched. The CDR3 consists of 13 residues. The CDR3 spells CASSTWTGGEQYF. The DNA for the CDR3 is TGCGCCAGCAGCACCTGGACAGGGGGCGAGCAGTACTTC. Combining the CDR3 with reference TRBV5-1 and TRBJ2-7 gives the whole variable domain KAGVTQTPRYLIKTRGQQVTLSCSPISGHRSVSWYQQTPGQGLQFLFEYFSETQRNKGNFPGRFSGRQFSNSRSEMNVSTLELGDSALYLCASSTWTGGEQYFGPGTRLTVT.

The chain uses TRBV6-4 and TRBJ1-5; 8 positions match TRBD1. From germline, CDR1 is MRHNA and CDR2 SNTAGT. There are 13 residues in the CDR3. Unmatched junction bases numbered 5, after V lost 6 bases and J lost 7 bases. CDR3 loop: CASSRGQGQPQHF. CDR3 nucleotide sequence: TGTGCCAGCAGCAGGGGGCAGGGACAGCCCCAGCATTTT.

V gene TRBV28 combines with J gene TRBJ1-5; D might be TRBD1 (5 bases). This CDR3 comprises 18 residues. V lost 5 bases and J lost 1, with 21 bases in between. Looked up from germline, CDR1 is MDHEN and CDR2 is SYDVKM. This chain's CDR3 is CASSREGRARYSNQPQHF. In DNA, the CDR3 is TGTGCCAGCAGTCGAGAGGGACGCGCTCGATACAGCAATCAGCCCCAGCATTTT.

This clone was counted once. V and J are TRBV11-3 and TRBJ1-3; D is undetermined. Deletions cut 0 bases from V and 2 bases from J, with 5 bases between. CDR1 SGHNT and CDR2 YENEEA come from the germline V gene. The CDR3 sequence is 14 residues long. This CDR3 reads CASSLEQTGNTIYF. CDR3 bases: TGTGCCAGCAGCTTAGAACAGACTGGAAACACCATATATTTT.

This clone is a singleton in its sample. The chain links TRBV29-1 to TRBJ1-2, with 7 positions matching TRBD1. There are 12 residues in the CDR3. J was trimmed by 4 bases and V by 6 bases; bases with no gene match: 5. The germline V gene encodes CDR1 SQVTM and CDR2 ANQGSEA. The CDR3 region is CSVEGQSYGYTF. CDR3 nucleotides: TGCAGCGTGGAGGGACAGTCCTATGGCTACACCTTC. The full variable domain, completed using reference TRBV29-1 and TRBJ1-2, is SAVISQKPSRDICQRGTSLTIQCQVDSQVTMMFWYRQQPGQSLTLIATANQGSEATYESGFVIDKFPISRPNLTFSTLTVSNMSPEDSSIYLCSVEGQSYGYTFGSGTRLTVV.

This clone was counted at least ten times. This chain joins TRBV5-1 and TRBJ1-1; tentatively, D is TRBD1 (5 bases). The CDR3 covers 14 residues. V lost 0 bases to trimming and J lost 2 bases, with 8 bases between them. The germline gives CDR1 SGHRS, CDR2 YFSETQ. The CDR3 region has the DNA TGCGCCAGCAGCTTGGATTGGGGCAACACTGAAGCTTTCTTT. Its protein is CASSLDWGNTEAFF. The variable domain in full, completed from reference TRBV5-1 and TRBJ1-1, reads KAGVTQTPRYLIKTRGQQVTLSCSPISGHRSVSWYQQTPGQGLQFLFEYFSETQRNKGNFPGRFSGRQFSNSRSEMNVSTLELGDSALYLCASSLDWGNTEAFFGQGTRLTVV.

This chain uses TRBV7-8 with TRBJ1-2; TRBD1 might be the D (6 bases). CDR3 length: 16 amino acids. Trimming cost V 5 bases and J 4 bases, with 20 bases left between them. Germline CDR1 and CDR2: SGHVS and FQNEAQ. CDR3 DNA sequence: TGTGCCAGCAGCCAGTACAGGGTCCCTCCCGCCTATGGCTACACCTTC. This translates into CASSQYRVPPAYGYTF. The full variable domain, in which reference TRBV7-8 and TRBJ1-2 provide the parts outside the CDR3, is GAGVSQSPRYKVAKRGQDVALRCDPISGHVSLFWYQQALGQGPEFLTYFQNEAQLDKSGLPSDRFFAERPEGSVSTLKIQRTQQEDSAVYLCASSQYRVPPAYGYTFGSGTRLTVV.

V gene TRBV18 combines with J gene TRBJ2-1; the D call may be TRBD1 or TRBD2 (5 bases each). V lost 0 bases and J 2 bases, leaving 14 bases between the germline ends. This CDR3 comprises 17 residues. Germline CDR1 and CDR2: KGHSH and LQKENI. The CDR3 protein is CASSPPGVGVAYNEQFF. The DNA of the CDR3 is TGTGCCAGCTCACCACCGGGGGTGGGAGTGGCCTACAATGAGCAGTTCTTC.

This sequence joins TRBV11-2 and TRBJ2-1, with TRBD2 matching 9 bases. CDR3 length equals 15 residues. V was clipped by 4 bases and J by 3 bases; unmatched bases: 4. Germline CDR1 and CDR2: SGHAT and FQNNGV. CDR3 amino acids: CASSSGLANYNEQFF. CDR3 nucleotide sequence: TGTGCCAGCAGCTCAGGACTAGCGAACTACAATGAGCAGTTCTTC.

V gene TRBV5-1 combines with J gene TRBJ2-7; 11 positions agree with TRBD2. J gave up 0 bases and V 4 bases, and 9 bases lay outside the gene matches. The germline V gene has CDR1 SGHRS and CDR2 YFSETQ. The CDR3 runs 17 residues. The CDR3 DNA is TGCGCCAGCAGCCTGGGCGCTAGCGGGAGGAGCTCCTACGAGCAGTACTTC. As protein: CASSLGASGRSSYEQYF.

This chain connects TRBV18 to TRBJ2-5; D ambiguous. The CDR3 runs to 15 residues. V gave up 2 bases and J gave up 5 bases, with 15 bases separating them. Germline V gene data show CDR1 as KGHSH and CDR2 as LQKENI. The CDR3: CASSPGRTILETQYF. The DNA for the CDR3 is TGTGCCAGCTCACCAGGGCGGACCATTTTGGAGACCCAGTACTTC.

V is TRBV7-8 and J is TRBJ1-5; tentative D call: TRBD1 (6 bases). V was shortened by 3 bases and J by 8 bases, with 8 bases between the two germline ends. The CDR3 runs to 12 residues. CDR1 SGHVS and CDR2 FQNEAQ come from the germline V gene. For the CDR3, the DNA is TGTGCCAGCAGCTTCAACAGGGAGCCCCAGCATTTT. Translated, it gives CASSFNREPQHF.

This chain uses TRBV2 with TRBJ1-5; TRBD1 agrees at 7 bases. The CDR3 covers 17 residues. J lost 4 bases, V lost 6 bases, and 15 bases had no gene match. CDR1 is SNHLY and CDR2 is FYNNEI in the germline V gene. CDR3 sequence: CASSADPTGAGNQPQHF. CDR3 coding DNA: TGTGCCAGCAGCGCAGATCCTACAGGGGCTGGAAATCAGCCCCAGCATTTT.

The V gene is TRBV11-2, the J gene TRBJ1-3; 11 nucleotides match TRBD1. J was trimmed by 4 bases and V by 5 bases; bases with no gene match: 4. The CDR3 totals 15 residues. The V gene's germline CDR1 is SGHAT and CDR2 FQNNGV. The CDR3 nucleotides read TGTGCCAGCAGCCTGGGGACAGGGGGAGGAAACACCATATATTTT. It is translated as CASSLGTGGGNTIYF.

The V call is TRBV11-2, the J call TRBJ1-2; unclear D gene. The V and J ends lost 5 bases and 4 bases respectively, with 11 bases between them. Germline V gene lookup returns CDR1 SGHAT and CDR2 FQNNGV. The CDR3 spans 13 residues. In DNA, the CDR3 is TGTGCCAGCAGCCCGGAGGGTTCCTATGGCTACACCTTC. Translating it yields CASSPEGSYGYTF.

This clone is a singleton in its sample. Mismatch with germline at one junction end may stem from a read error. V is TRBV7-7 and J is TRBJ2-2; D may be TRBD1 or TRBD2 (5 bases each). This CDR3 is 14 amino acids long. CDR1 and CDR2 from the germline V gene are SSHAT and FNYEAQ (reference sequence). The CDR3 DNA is TGTGCTAGCACCATGGGGGTGAACACCGGGGAGCTGTTTTTT. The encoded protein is CASTMGVNTGELFF.

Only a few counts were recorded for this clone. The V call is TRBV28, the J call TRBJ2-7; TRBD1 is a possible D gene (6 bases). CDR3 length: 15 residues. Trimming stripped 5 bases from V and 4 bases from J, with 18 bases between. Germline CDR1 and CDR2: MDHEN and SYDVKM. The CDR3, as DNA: TGTGCCAGCAGTCCCAGAGGGGACAAATTTTACGAGCAGTACTTC. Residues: CASSPRGDKFYEQYF.

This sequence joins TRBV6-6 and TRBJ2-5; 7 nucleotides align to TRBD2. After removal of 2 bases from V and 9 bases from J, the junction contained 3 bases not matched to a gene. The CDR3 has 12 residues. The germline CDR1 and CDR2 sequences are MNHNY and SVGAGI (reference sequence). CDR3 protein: CASSYAAGAQYF. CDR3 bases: TGTGCCAGCAGTTACGCGGCGGGAGCCCAGTACTTC.

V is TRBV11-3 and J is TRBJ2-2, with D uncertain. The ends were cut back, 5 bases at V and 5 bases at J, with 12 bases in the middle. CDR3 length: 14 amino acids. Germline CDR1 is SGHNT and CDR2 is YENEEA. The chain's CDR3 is CASSPRSGTGELFF. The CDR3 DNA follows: TGTGCCAGCAGCCCCCGATCAGGTACCGGGGAGCTGTTTTTT.

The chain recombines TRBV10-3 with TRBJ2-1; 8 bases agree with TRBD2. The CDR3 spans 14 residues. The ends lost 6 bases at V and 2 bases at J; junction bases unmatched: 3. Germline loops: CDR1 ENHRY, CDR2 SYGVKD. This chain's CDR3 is CAISEGLAYNEQFF. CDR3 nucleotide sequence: TGTGCCATCAGCGAGGGACTAGCCTACAATGAGCAGTTCTTC.

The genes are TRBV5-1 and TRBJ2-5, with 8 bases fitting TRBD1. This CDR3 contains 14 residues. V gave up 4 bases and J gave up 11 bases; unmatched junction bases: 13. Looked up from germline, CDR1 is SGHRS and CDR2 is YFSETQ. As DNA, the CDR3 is TGCGCCAGCAGCCTATCTATTACAGGGGGTAAGCAGTACTTC. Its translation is CASSLSITGGKQYF.

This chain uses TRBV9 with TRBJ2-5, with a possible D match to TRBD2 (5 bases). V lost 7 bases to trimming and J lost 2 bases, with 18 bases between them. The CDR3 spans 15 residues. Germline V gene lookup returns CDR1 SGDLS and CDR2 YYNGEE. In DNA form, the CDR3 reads TGTGCCAGCTCCCCCCTAGCTCTTTATCAAGAGACCCAGTACTTC. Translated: CASSPLALYQETQYF.

CDR3: CASSPEGFWGYEQYF. The CDR3 DNA reads TGTGCCAGCTCACCGGAAGGCTTTTGGGGCTACGAGCAGTACTTC. The chain uses TRBV18 and TRBJ2-7; D is undetermined. The CDR3 is 15 amino acids. With 3 bases removed from V and 3 bases from J, the gap between germline ends came to 15 bases. The germline CDR1 and CDR2 sequences are KGHSH and LQKENI.

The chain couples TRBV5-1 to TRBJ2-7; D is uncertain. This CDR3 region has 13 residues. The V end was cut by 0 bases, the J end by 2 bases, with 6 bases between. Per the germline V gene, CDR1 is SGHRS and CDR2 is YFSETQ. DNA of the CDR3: TGCGCCAGCAGCTTGGAGGTACCCTACGAGCAGTACTTC. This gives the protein CASSLEVPYEQYF.

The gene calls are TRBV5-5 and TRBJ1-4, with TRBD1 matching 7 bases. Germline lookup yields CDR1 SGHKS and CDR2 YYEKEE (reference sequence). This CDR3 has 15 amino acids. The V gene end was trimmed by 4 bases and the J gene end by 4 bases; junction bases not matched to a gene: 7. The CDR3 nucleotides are TGTGCCAGCAGCCACATGGACAGGTATAATGAAAAACTGTTTTTT. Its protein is CASSHMDRYNEKLFF.

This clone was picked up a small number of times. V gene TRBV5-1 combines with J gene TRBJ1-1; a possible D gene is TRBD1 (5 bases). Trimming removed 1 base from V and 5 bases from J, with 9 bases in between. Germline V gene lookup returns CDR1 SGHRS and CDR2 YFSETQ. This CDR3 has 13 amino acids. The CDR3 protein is CASSLFEGTEAFF. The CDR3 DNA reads TGCGCCAGCAGCTTGTTTGAGGGGACTGAAGCTTTCTTT. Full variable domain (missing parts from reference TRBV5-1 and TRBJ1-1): KAGVTQTPRYLIKTRGQQVTLSCSPISGHRSVSWYQQTPGQGLQFLFEYFSETQRNKGNFPGRFSGRQFSNSRSEMNVSTLELGDSALYLCASSLFEGTEAFFGQGTRLTVV.

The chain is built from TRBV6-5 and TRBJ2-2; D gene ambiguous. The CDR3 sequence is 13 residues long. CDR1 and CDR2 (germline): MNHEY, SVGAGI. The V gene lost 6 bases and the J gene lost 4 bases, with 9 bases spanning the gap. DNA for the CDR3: TGTGCCAGCAGCGACATAGGCACCGGGGAGCTGTTTTTT. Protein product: CASSDIGTGELFF.

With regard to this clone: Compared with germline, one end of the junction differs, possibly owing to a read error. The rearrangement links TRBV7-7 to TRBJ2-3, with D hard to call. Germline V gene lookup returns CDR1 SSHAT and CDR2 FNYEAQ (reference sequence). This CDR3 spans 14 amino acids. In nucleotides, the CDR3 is TGTGCTAGCAGCTTAGTAGGAGAAGGAGATACGCAGTATTTT. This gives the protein CASSLVGEGDTQYF.